Listed below are T cell receptor beta chains from one sample, sequenced in a study of T cell responses to AZD1222 COVID-19 vaccine. Data came from immunoSEQ multiplex PCR; TCRdb stores just in-frame clones and leaves some out. Here the sample spans under 150,000 clones, 85% to 95% being singletons. The source material was peripheral blood, sampled on day 0 of AZD1222 vaccination. The receptors come from an adult in good health. Each CDR3 is given with its conserved first and last residue. D genes are given only for firm matches.

D	V	length	J	DNA	CDR3
TRBD1	TRBV5-4	14	TRBJ1-2	TGTGCCAGCAGCTCGGGACAGAACCGAGATGGCTACACCTTC	CASSSGQNRDGYTF
.	TRBV19	14	TRBJ2-3	TGTGCCAGTAGTCCAGGGTCGGGGATAGATACGCAGTATTTT	CASSPGSGIDTQYF
TRBD1	TRBV3-1/TRBV3-2	17	TRBJ1-4	TGTGCCAGCAGCCAAGATCGGGCAGGGGGTACTAATGAAAAACTGTTTTTT	CASSQDRAGGTNEKLFF
.	TRBV4-1	15	TRBJ2-5	TGCGCCAGCAGCCAACGCGATACTAGCCGGGAGACCCAGTACTTC	CASSQRDTSRETQYF
TRBD1	TRBV2	15	TRBJ2-3	TGTGCCAGCAGTCGACAGGGAGTAAAGACAGATACGCAGTATTTT	CASSRQGVKTDTQYF
.	TRBV5-1	14	TRBJ1-2	TGCGCCAGCAGCTTGGCCGAACAGCCCTATGGCTACACCTTC	CASSLAEQPYGYTF
.	TRBV7-9	13	TRBJ2-1	TGTGCCAGCAGCTTTGCAGGACCGGCGGGGCAGTTCTTC	CASSFAGPAGQFF
TRBD2	TRBV9	17	TRBJ2-1	TGTGCCAGCAGCCCTTCGACTAGCGGGGCCCGTTACAATGAGCAGTTCTTC	CASSPSTSGARYNEQFF
.	TRBV6-6	13	TRBJ2-7	TGTGCCGTCCTCAGGGACAAAGCCTACGAGCAGTACTTC	CAVLRDKAYEQYF
TRBD1	TRBV5-1	15	TRBJ2-2	TGCGCCAGCAGCTCACAGGGGGAGAACACCGGGGAGCTGTTTTTT	CASSSQGENTGELFF
TRBD1	TRBV27	14	TRBJ1-6	TGTGCCACCGGGACAGGGGCTTATAATTCACCCCTCCACTTT	CATGTGAYNSPLHF
TRBD2	TRBV18	19	TRBJ2-1	TGTGCCAGCCCAACGAGGGTTCTAGCGGTGATCACTGGCTACAATGAGCAGTTCTTC	CASPTRVLAVITGYNEQFF
.	TRBV6-4	14	TRBJ2-1	TGTGCCAGCAGTGACTCCGGCCGGCTCAATGAGCAGTTCTTC	CASSDSGRLNEQFF
TRBD2	TRBV5-1	15	TRBJ2-1	TGCGCCAGCAGCGTAGGACTAGCGGGAGGGAATGAGCAGTTCTTC	CASSVGLAGGNEQFF
TRBD1	TRBV7-6	17	TRBJ2-7	TGTGCCAGCAGCCAAAACAAAATATGGGACAGGGACCACGAGCAGTACTTC	CASSQNKIWDRDHEQYF
TRBD2	TRBV5-1	17	TRBJ2-1	TGCGCCAGCAGCTTGGGGGTCACTAGCGGGAGAGGGGATGAGCAGTTCTTC	CASSLGVTSGRGDEQFF
.	TRBV28	18	TRBJ1-5	TGTGCCAGCAGTTTATTAGGTAGGGGCTTACATAGCAATCAGCCCCAGCATTTT	CASSLLGRGLHSNQPQHF
.	TRBV12-3/TRBV12-4	13	TRBJ2-5	TGTGCCAGCAGTTTCTCCAGGCTAGAGACCCAGTACTTC	CASSFSRLETQYF